The 26 T cell receptor beta chains below come from one sample, sequenced in a study of regulatory T cells in long-lasting Graves disease (dated by TCRdb to the early 2020s). The intended sense of this specimen's time point label: newly diagnosed GD, antithyroid drugs for less than 3 months. For both TCR sequencing and RNA sequencing, RNA was extracted from PBMCs in TRIzol. Libraries were made using multiplex PCR. Sequencing used an Illumina HiSeq 4000. iRepertoire HTBI primers and Arm-PCR amplification of CDR3 regions were used to construct TCR beta libraries. TCRdb reran the public reads through fastp at Q25 and MiXCR, keeping productive beta chains. Under each unique CDR3 protein, matching rows form one entry showing the most common genes and DNA. The sample includes roughly 420,000 distinct CDR3 sequences, with about a sixth observed a single time. About 25% of the sample rests with the top ten.

This sample also belongs to another study, concerning T cells in Graves' hyperthyroidism and ophthalmopathy.

Here the sequenced sample was peripheral blood mononuclear cells (PBMCs), taken at new diagnosis, from a patient treated with antithyroid drugs. The receptors here all came from a woman aged 18-29 years with Graves disease. Donor details come from another sample of the same person, matched by shared clones.

This clonotype was detected ten times or more. This chain connects TRBV5-1 to TRBJ1-5; weak D call: TRBD1 (6 bases). The CDR3 sequence is 16 residues long. CDR1 is SGHRS, CDR2 YFSETQ, per germline. V was shortened by 2 bases and J by 1 base, with 13 bases between the two germline ends. CDR3 DNA: TGCGCCAGCAGCTTCGGGTTGAGGGGGAGCAATCAGCCCCAGCATTTT. Amino acids: CASSFGLRGSNQPQHF.

For the CDR3, the DNA is TGTGCCAGCAGTGTATCGGGACTAGGGACGGTAGCTGAGCAGTTCTTC. This translates into CASSVSGLGTVAEQFF. The rearrangement links TRBV6-1 to TRBJ2-1; TRBD2 agrees at 8 bases. The CDR3 is 16 amino acids. Looked up from germline, CDR1 is MNHNS and CDR2 is SASEGT. The junction had 14 bases not matched to a gene; V was cut back by 4 bases and J by 9 bases.

V and J are TRBV7-8 and TRBJ1-5; D is possibly TRBD1 (6 bases). CDR1 SGHVS and CDR2 FQNEAQ come from the germline V gene. Trimming stripped 5 bases from V and 4 bases from J, with 15 bases between. The CDR3 contains 15 residues. The CDR3 DNA follows: TGTGCCAGCAGCCCGGCGGGGGGCACAAATCAGCCCCAGCATTTT. Its protein product is CASSPAGGTNQPQHF.

The chain uses TRBV29-1 and TRBJ2-7; TRBD2 matches 12 bases. Germline V gene data show CDR1 as SQVTM and CDR2 as ANQGSEA. The CDR3 extends over 14 amino acids. Trimming removed 7 bases from V and 5 bases from J; junction bases left unmatched: 9. The CDR3: CSATRLAGEDEQYF. The CDR3 DNA sequence: TGCAGCGCCACTCGACTAGCGGGAGAAGACGAGCAGTACTTC.

On this clonotype: This could be a read error, since a much larger clone is one nucleotide away. CDR3 coding DNA: TGTGCCAGCGGGCGGGGGACTAGCAGGTTTTATGAGCAGTTCTTC. It yields the protein CASGRGTSRFYEQFF. The chain joins TRBV2 to TRBJ2-1; 9 nucleotides match TRBD2. The V gene end was trimmed by 8 bases and the J gene end by 8 bases; junction bases not matched to a gene: 13. CDR1 and CDR2 from the germline V gene are SNHLY and FYNNEI. This CDR3 has 15 amino acids.

The table lists this clonotype with a few counts. The chain joins TRBV15 to TRBJ2-1, with D possibly matching TRBD2 (7 bases). The germline V gene has CDR1 LNHNV and CDR2 YYDKDF (reference sequence). V was trimmed by 1 base and J by 5 bases, leaving 12 bases between them. The CDR3 length is 15 residues. The CDR3 is CATSRGGGGHNEQFF. The DNA for the CDR3 is TGTGCCACCAGCAGAGGAGGCGGGGGCCACAATGAGCAGTTCTTC.

This clonotype was observed at least ten times. DNA for the CDR3: TGTGCCAGCAGTTCCGCGCTTAGCGGGTGGTGGGAGCTGTTTTTT. This sequence encodes CASSSALSGWWELFF. J is TRBJ2-2 and V is TRBV12-3 or TRBV12-4; 7 nucleotides match TRBD2. The junction had 11 bases not matched to a gene; V was cut back by 4 bases and J by 9 bases. The CDR3 runs 15 residues.

This sequence joins TRBV6-1 and TRBJ2-1; 7 bases fit TRBD1. CDR1 MNHNS and CDR2 SASEGT come from the germline V gene. The trim removed 4 bases at V and 8 bases at J, leaving 11 bases unmatched. CDR3 length: 15 residues. CDR3 coding DNA: TGTGCCAGCAGTGGGTATACAGGGGATCGCGATGAGCAGTTCTTC. Translating it yields CASSGYTGDRDEQFF.

This clonotype was counted at least ten times. V gene TRBV5-1 combines with J gene TRBJ2-2; D gene uncertain. The CDR3 totals 15 residues. The germline V and J ends were trimmed by 0 bases and 2 bases, with 8 bases remaining between them. Germline CDR1 is SGHRS and CDR2 is YFSETQ. CDR3 sequence: CASSLASPNTGELFF. For the CDR3, the DNA is TGCGCCAGCAGCTTGGCCTCACCAAACACCGGGGAGCTGTTTTTT.

This clonotype was recorded at least ten times. The chain joins TRBV6-1 to TRBJ2-1; 7 bases fit TRBD2. V lost 6 bases, J lost 2 bases, and 7 bases stayed unmatched. CDR3 length: 15 residues. Germline V CDR1 and CDR2: MNHNS, SASEGT. The CDR3, as DNA: TGTGCCAGCAGGGCTACTAGCGTCCCCTACAATGAGCAGTTCTTC. As protein: CASRATSVPYNEQFF.

As to this clonotype: It is likely a read error: a sequence one base away is far more abundant. The J gene is TRBJ2-3, the V gene TRBV28, with TRBD2 matching over 9 bases. The last part of the DNA fits TRBJ2-7 better; the J call may be wrong. The CDR3 covers 15 residues. CDR1 and CDR2 from the germline V gene are MDHEN and SYDVKM. This CDR3 is CAGSSRIAGDWEQYF. CDR3 DNA sequence: TGTGCCGGCAGTTCTCGAATAGCGGGAGACTGGGAGCAGTACTTC.

Comment on this clonotype: A read error may explain this, as a much larger clone is one base away. CDR3 amino acids: CATSSPGLAGVYEQYF. The CDR3 coding sequence is TGTGCCACCAGTTCACCGGGACTAGCGGGAGTCTATGAGCAGTACTTC. V gene TRBV10-3 combines with J gene TRBJ2-5; 14 bases map to TRBD2. Germline CDR1 and CDR2: ENHRY and SYGVKD. The CDR3 has 16 residues.

This clonotype has a count of ten or more. This rearrangement joins TRBV7-9 to TRBJ2-2, with D possibly being TRBD1 (5 bases). Trimming took off 1 base at V and 4 bases at J, with 10 bases between the two ends. This CDR3 contains 15 residues. Per the germline V gene, CDR1 is SEHNR and CDR2 is FQNEAQ (reference sequence). This CDR3 reads CASSLELGRTGELFF. For the CDR3, the DNA is TGTGCCAGCAGCTTAGAACTGGGGCGCACCGGGGAGCTGTTTTTT.

The table lists this clonotype with many counts. CDR3 protein: CASSPSAASTDTQYF. The CDR3 DNA is TGTGCCAGCAGCCCAAGTGCGGCTAGCACAGATACGCAGTATTTT. V is TRBV27 and J is TRBJ2-3; D is unclear. The CDR3 has 15 amino acids. Trimming took 6 bases from V and 0 from J, leaving 13 bases between them. CDR1 MNHEY and CDR2 SMNVEV come from the germline V gene (reference sequence).

The chain carries TRBV29-1 and TRBJ1-5; TRBD1 is a possible D gene (5 bases). V dropped 6 bases and J dropped 4 bases, with 13 bases sitting between them. In germline, CDR1 is SQVTM, CDR2 ANQGSEA. The CDR3 contains 13 residues. CDR3 bases: TGCAGCGTCCACGCAGGGCGAAATCAGCCCCAGCATTTT. Translated: CSVHAGRNQPQHF.

In this sample, this clonotype turned up a few times. The chain joins TRBV19 to TRBJ2-7; a weak D match, TRBD2 (5 bases). From germline, CDR1 is LNHDA and CDR2 SQIVND (reference sequence). The V end lost 10 bases, the J end lost 3 bases, and 13 bases lay between the germline ends. CDR3 length: 12 amino acids. CDR3 protein: CATRTVDYEQYF. The CDR3 coding sequence is TGTGCCACCCGGACTGTTGACTACGAGCAGTACTTC.

This clonotype was observed many times. The V call is TRBV5-4, the J call TRBJ1-4, with D unclear. The CDR3 has 14 residues. V dropped 3 bases and J dropped 6 bases, with 12 bases sitting between them. Germline CDR1 SGHNT, CDR2 YYREEE (reference sequence). This CDR3 reads CASSSGGRDEKLFF. CDR3 nucleotide sequence: TGTGCCAGCAGCTCCGGTGGACGTGATGAAAAACTGTTTTTT.

The chain uses TRBV12-3 or TRBV12-4 and TRBJ2-2, with a tentative D call TRBD2 (6 bases). CDR3 length: 15 residues. The V and J ends lost 8 bases and 5 bases respectively, with 18 bases between them. This chain's CDR3 is CASQPTNGSTGELFF. For the CDR3, the DNA is TGTGCCAGCCAACCCACTAACGGGAGTACCGGGGAGCTGTTTTTT.

This chain joins TRBV7-8 and TRBJ1-3; maybe TRBD1 (5 bases). The CDR3 is made up of 14 amino acids. The germline CDR1 and CDR2 sequences are SGHVS and FQNEAQ. With 5 bases removed from V and 3 bases from J, the gap between germline ends came to 11 bases. The CDR3 DNA reads TGTGCCAGCAGCGTGGGACCAAATGGAAACACCATATATTTT. This codes for CASSVGPNGNTIYF.

This clonotype was recorded at least ten times. This chain links TRBV5-6 with TRBJ1-1; weak D call: TRBD1 (6 bases). The V gene lost 4 bases and the J gene lost 5 bases, with 18 bases spanning the gap. The CDR3 covers 15 residues. Germline values: CDR1 SGHDT, CDR2 YYEEEE. The CDR3 is CASSTAPTGRTEAFF. In DNA, the CDR3 is TGTGCCAGCAGCACCGCGCCCACAGGGAGGACTGAAGCTTTCTTT.

This clonotype has a count of ten or more. This chain uses TRBV12-3 or TRBV12-4 with TRBJ2-1; 7 bases are a match to TRBD2. The CDR3 runs 15 residues. V gave up 6 bases and J gave up 4 bases; unmatched junction bases: 9. CDR3 sequence (DNA): TGTGCCAGCAGCCCCGAAGCGGGATTGTACAATGAGCAGTTCTTC. This sequence encodes CASSPEAGLYNEQFF.

In its sample, this clonotype was seen many times. The J gene is TRBJ2-5, the V gene TRBV2; 8 bases fit TRBD2. This CDR3 has 17 residues. The V gene end was trimmed by 5 bases and the J gene end by 1 base; junction bases not matched to a gene: 12. Looked up from germline, CDR1 is SNHLY and CDR2 is FYNNEI. The CDR3 loop is CASSRDGTGGLQETQYF. As DNA, the CDR3 is TGTGCCAGCAGTCGGGATGGGACGGGAGGGCTCCAAGAGACCCAGTACTTC. The full variable domain, rest sourced from reference TRBV2 and TRBJ2-5, is EPEVTQTPSHQVTQMGQEVILRCVPISNHLYFYWYRQILGQKVEFLVSFYNNEISEKSEIFDDQFSVERPDGSNFTLKIRSTKLEDSAMYFCASSRDGTGGLQETQYFGPGTRLLVL.

Turning to this clonotype: A much larger clone differs by one base, so this may be a read error. The chain links TRBV3-1 to TRBJ2-7, with a tentative D call TRBD2 (5 bases). Germline CDR1 and CDR2: LGHDT and YNNKEL (reference sequence). The CDR3 has 15 residues. The V and J ends lost 1 base and 7 bases respectively, with 17 bases between them. CDR3 loop: CASSQVSLATDEQYF. The CDR3 region has the DNA TGTGCCAGCAGCCAAGTTTCCCTAGCTACAGATGAGCAGTACTTC.

This clonotype was recorded at least ten times. The gene calls are TRBV3-1 and TRBJ2-2; either TRBD1 or TRBD2 may fit D (5 bases each). The CDR3 runs to 14 residues. The V end lost 4 bases, the J end lost 4 bases, and 10 bases lay between the germline ends. Germline CDR1 and CDR2: LGHDT and YNNKEL (reference sequence). The CDR3 DNA is TGTGCCAGCAGCCCGGGGCGGACCACCGGGGAGCTGTTTTTT. Protein product: CASSPGRTTGELFF.

This clonotype was recorded at least ten times. The chain employs TRBV28 and TRBJ2-5, with D perhaps TRBD2 (5 bases). CDR1 and CDR2 (germline): MDHEN, SYDVKM. V was clipped by 6 bases and J by 5 bases, with 10 bases between them. The CDR3 covers 12 residues. The CDR3 DNA reads as TGTGCCAGCAGGCTTCGCGGGGAGACCCAGTACTTC. Translation gives CASRLRGETQYF.

With regard to this clonotype: A much larger clonotype is one base distant, so this may be a read error. The gene calls are TRBV12-3 or TRBV12-4 and TRBJ1-1; D call uncertain. The CDR3 is 13 residues long. The CDR3 spells CASSPHENTGAFF. Written as DNA, the CDR3 is TGTGCCAGCAGTCCGCATGAAAACACTGGAGCTTTCTTT.